This record covers a single T cell receptor (beta chain). This sample is drawn from a study of cytomegalovirus exposure and HLA in healthy donors. The J segment lost 7 bases and the V segment lost 5 bases, leaving 11 bases of the junction unmatched. Germline loops: CDR1 SQVTM, CDR2 ANQGSEA. This CDR3 is 14 amino acids long. This PCR relied on a set of 60 Vbeta primers and 13 Jbeta primers. Original data processing: Later, 65 million to 90 million unique TCR beta chains were counted in an analysis, and roughly 11 million of them were shared. Only in-frame clones appear in the TCRdb table, and some are missing; sequencing was by immunoSEQ multiplex PCR. That table gives V, J and clone size, and the DNA gave D and trimming. In all, the sample yields about 100,000 clones.

The chain couples TRBV29-1 to TRBJ2-5; 9 nucleotides agree with TRBD1. The sample comprised PBMCs. The TCR was taken from a man aged 50-60 years in good health and CMV-seronegative. In nucleotides, the CDR3 is TGCAGCGTTTCCGGGACAGGGTCCGGGGGGACCCAGTACTTC. It specifies CSVSGTGSGGTQYF.